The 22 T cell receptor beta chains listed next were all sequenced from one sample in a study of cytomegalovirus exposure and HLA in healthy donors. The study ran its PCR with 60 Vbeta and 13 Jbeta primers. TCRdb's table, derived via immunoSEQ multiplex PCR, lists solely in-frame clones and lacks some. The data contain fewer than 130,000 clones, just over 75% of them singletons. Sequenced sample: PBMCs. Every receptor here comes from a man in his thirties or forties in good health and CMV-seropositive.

The CDR3 region has the DNA TGTGCCAGCAGCCCCGACTACGAAGAGACCCAGTACTTC. Its translation: CASSPDYEETQYF. V usage is TRBV5-4 and J usage is TRBJ2-5; tentative D call: TRBD2 (5 bases). The V end was cut by 4 bases, the J end by 3 bases, with 10 bases between. Looked up from germline, CDR1 is SGHNT and CDR2 is YYREEE (reference sequence). This CDR3 contains 13 residues.

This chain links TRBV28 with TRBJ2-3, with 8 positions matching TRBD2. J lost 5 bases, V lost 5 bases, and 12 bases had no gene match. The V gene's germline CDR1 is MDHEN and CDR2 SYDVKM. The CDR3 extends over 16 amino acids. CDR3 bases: TGTGCCAGCAGTCCGATTAGCGGGGCCTTCGGAGATACGCAGTATTTT. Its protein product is CASSPISGAFGDTQYF.

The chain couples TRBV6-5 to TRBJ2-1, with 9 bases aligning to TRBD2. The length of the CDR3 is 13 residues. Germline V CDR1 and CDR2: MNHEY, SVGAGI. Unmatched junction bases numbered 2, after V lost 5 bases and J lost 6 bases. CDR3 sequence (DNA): TGTGCCAGCAGTAGCGGGGGGTTCAATGAGCAGTTCTTC. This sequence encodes CASSSGGFNEQFF.

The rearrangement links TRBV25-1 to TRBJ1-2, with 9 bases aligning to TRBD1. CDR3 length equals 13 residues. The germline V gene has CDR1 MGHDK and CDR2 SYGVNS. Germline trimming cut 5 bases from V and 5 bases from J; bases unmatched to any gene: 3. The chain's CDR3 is CASSKDRGYGYTF. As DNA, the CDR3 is TGTGCCAGCAGTAAGGACAGGGGATATGGCTACACCTTC.

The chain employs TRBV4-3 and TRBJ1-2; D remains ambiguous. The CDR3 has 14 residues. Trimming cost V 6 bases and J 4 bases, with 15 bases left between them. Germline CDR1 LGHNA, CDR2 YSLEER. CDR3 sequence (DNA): TGCGCCAGCAGTCGAGACGGGGTCTCCTATGGCTACACCTTC. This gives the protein CASSRDGVSYGYTF.

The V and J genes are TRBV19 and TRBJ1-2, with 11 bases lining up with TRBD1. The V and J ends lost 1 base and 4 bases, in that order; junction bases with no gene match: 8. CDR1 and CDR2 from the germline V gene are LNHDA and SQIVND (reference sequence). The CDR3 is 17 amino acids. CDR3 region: CASSIGADRGQVYGYTF. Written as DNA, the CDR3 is TGTGCCAGTAGTATAGGTGCGGACAGGGGGCAGGTCTATGGCTACACCTTC. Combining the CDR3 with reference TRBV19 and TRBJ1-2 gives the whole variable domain DGGITQSPKYLFRKEGQNVTLSCEQNLNHDAMYWYRQDPGQGLRLIYYSQIVNDFQKGDIAEGYSVSREKKESFPLTVTSAQKNPTAFYLCASSIGADRGQVYGYTFGSGTRLTVV.

The CDR3 reads CASSLAGRGLTEAFF. Here the CDR3 DNA reads TGTGCCAGCAGCTTAGCGGGCAGGGGGCTCACTGAAGCTTTCTTT. The J gene is TRBJ1-1, the V gene TRBV11-2; TRBD1 agrees at 8 bases. The CDR3 runs 15 residues. V was clipped by 1 base and J by 4 bases; unmatched bases: 5. The V gene's germline CDR1 is SGHAT and CDR2 FQNNGV.

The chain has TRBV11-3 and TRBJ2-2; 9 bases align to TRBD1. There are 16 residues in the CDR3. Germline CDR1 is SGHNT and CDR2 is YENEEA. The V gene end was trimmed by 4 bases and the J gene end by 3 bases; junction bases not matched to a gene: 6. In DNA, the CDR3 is TGTGCCAGCAGCTCCCCCTGGACAGGGGACACCGGGGAGCTGTTTTTT. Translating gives CASSSPWTGDTGELFF.

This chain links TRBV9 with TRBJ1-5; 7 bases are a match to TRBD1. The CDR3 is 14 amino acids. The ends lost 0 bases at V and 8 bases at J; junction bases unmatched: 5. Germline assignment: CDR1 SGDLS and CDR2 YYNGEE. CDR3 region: CASSVGQGTEPQHF. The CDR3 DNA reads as TGTGCCAGCAGCGTAGGACAGGGAACAGAGCCCCAGCATTTT. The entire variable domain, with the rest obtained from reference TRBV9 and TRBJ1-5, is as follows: DSGVTQTPKHLITATGQRVTLRCSPRSGDLSVYWYQQSLDQGLQFLIQYYNGEERAKGNILERFSAQQFPDLHSELNLSSLELGDSALYFCASSVGQGTEPQHFGDGTRLSIL.

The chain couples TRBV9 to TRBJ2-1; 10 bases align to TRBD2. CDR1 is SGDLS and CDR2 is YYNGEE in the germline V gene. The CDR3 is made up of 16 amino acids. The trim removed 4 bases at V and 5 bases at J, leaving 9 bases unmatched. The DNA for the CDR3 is TGTGCCAGCAGCACCCAAAGCGGGGGGGATAACAATGAGCAGTTCTTC. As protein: CASSTQSGGDNNEQFF.

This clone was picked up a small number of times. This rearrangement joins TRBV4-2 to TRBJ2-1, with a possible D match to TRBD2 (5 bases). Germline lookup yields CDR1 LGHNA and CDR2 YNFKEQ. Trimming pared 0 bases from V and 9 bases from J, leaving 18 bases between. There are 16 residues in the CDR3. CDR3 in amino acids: CASSQESLNGGGEQFF. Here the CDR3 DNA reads TGTGCCAGCAGCCAAGAAAGTCTAAACGGCGGAGGTGAGCAGTTCTTC.

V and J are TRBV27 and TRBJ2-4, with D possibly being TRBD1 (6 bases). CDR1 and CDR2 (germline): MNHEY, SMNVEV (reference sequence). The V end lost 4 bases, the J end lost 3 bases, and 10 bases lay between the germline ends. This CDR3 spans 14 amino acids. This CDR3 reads CASSSRGGKNIQYF. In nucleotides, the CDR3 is TGTGCCAGCAGTTCCAGGGGCGGCAAAAACATTCAGTACTTC.

The CDR3, as DNA: TGTGCCAGCAGTGGGAGGGCAAAGCAGTTCTTC. Translated: CASSGRAKQFF. The chain joins TRBV28 to TRBJ2-1, with 7 bases identical to TRBD2. After removal of 5 bases from V and 11 bases from J, the junction contained 3 bases not matched to a gene. The CDR3 covers 11 residues. Germline loops: CDR1 MDHEN, CDR2 SYDVKM.

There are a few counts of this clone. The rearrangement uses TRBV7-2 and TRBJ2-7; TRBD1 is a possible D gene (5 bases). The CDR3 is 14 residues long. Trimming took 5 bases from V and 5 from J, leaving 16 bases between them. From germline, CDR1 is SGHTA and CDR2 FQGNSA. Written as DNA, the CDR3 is TGTGCCAGCAGCCCCCAGGGTGGCTTACACGAGCAGTACTTC. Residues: CASSPQGGLHEQYF.

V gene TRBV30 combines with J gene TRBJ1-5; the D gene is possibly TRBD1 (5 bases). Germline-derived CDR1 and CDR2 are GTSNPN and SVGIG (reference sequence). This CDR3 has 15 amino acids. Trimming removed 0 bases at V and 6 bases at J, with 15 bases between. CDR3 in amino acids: CAWSVRPGGGQPQHF. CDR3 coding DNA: TGTGCCTGGAGTGTAAGACCGGGGGGAGGTCAGCCCCAGCATTTT.

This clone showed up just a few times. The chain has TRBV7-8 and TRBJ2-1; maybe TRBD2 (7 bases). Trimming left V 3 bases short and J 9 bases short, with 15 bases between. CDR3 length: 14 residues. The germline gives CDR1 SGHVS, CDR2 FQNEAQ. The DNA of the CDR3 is TGTGCCAGCAGCTTCGAGTTGGCGGGGGCTGAGCAGTTCTTC. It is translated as CASSFELAGAEQFF.

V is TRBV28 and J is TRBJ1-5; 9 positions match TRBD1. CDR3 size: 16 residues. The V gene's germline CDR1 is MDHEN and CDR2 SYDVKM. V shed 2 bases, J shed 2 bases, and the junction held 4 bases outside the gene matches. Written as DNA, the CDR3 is TGTGCCAGCAGTTTAGGGACAGGGTCTGGCAATCAGCCCCAGCATTTT. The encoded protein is CASSLGTGSGNQPQHF.

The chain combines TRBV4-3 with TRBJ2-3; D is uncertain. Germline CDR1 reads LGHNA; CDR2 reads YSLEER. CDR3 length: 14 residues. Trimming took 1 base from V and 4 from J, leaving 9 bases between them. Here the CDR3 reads CASSQGSNPDTQYF. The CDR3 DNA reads TGCGCCAGCAGCCAAGGTAGCAACCCAGATACGCAGTATTTT.

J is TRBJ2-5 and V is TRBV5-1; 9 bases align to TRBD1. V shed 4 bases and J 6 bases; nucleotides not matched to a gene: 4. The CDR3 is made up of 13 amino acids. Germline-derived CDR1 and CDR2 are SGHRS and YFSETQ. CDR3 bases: TGCGCCAGCAGCGGGGACAGGGAACAGACCCAGTACTTC. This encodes CASSGDREQTQYF.

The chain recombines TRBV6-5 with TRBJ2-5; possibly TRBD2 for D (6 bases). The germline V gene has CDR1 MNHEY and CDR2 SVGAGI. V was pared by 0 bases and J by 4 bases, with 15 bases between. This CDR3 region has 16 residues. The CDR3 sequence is CASSYSLGQGGETQYF. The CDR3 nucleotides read TGTGCCAGCAGTTACTCGTTGGGGCAGGGAGGAGAGACCCAGTACTTC.

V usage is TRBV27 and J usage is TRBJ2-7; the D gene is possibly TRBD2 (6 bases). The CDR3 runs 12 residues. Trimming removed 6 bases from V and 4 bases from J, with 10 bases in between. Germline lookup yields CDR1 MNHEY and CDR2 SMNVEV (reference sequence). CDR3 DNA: TGTGCCAGCAGCCGAGGAGGGTACGAGCAGTACTTC. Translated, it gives CASSRGGYEQYF.

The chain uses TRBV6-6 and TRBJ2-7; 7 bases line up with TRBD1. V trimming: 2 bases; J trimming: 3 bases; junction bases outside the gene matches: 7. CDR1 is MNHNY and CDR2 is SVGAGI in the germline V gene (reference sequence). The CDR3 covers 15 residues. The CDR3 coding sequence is TGTGCCAGCAGTTACCCCAGACAGGGAAGCTACGAGCAGTACTTC. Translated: CASSYPRQGSYEQYF.